This T cell receptor (beta chain) was obtained from a study of blood T cell repertoires in COVID-19. About the study: In each case, the material was cDNA or gDNA derived from T cells, B-cell-depleted T cells, or PBMCs.

Germline assignment: CDR1 LNHDA and CDR2 SQIVND (reference sequence). V was cut by 4 bases and J by 6 bases, with 9 bases left in between. The CDR3 runs 12 residues. Original handling: Amplified reference gene primers provided the basis for estimating nucleated cell counts. Sequencing was performed with immunoSEQ multiplex PCR; in TCRdb, only in-frame clones are kept and a portion is missing. Clone size and V and J calls were adopted from that table, with D and trimming inferred from the DNA. The sample contains around 270,000 clones, more than 90% of which appear only once. The sequence derives from a person aged 18 to 29 with COVID-19, enrolled during active disease. Sequencing was performed on peripheral blood. The chain uses TRBV19 and TRBJ1-2, with D hard to call. This chain's CDR3 is CASSSGGDGYTF. The CDR3, as DNA: TGTGCCAGTAGTAGTGGCGGGGATGGCTACACCTTC.